This is a list of T cell receptor beta chains from one sample in a study of blood T cell repertoires in COVID-19. Method: immunoSEQ multiplex PCR; TCRdb's copy keeps in-frame clones and lacks some. The sample shows about 240,000 clones, around four fifths of them seen only once. The sequencing sample was made of peripheral blood. The source of these receptors is a woman in her fifties or sixties with active or convalescent COVID-19. Each CDR3 is given with its conserved first and last residue. A D gene is named only where the DNA matches it firmly. Only some rows state a clone size, as once, few, many or a class for expanded clones.

TRBJ2-2,TRBV11-3,-,15,-,CASSLGQLNTGELFF,TGTGCCAGCAGCTTAGGACAGTTGAACACCGGGGAGCTGTTTTTT
TRBJ1-5,TRBV30,-,13,-,CAWSGQPNQPQHF,TGTGCCTGGAGTGGACAGCCCAATCAGCCCCAGCATTTT
TRBJ1-2,TRBV6-5,-,13,-,CASSFDGQYGYTF,TGTGCCAGCAGTTTTGACGGACAATATGGCTACACCTTC
TRBJ2-2,TRBV5-5,-,14,-,CASSLTRNTGELFF,TGTGCCAGCAGCTTGACACGAAACACCGGGGAGCTGTTTTTT
TRBJ2-7,TRBV7-9,-,12,-,CASSSLFGEQYF,TGTGCCAGCAGCTCCCTTTTCGGGGAGCAGTACTTC
TRBJ2-1,TRBV29-1,-,16,-,CSVAPRETGAYNEQFF,TGCAGCGTTGCCCCAAGAGAGACAGGAGCCTACAATGAGCAGTTCTTC
TRBJ2-2,TRBV19,TRBD2,16,-,CASRKGVSGGAGELFF,TGTGCCAGTAGGAAGGGAGTTAGCGGGGGCGCCGGGGAGCTGTTTTTT
TRBJ1-4,TRBV5-1,TRBD1,17,-,CASSLDGQGAANEKLFF,TGCGCCAGCAGCTTGGATGGACAGGGGGCAGCTAATGAAAAACTGTTTTTT
TRBJ1-6,TRBV6-5,-,13,once,CASSYRGKSPLHF,TGTGCCAGCAGTTACAGAGGGAAATCACCCCTCCACTTT
TRBJ1-2,TRBV5-1,-,12,-,CASTRQGYGYTF,TGCGCCAGCACACGCCAGGGCTATGGCTACACCTTC
TRBJ1-2,TRBV6-6,-,16,-,CASSYRKDRRFYGYTF,TGTGCCAGCAGTTACAGGAAAGACAGACGATTCTATGGCTACACCTTC
TRBJ1-2,TRBV27,-,12,-,CASRQGRNGYTF,TGTGCCAGCAGACAGGGCCGGAATGGCTACACCTTC
TRBJ2-2,TRBV6-6,-,16,-,CASMKLGGSGPGELFF,TGTGCCAGCATGAAACTCGGGGGAAGCGGTCCCGGGGAGCTGTTTTTT
TRBJ1-1,TRBV10-3,TRBD1,15,once,CAISEVQGAFTEAFF,TGTGCCATCAGTGAGGTACAGGGGGCGTTCACTGAAGCTTTCTTT
TRBJ1-2,TRBV27,TRBD1,13,-,CASSPDRVGGYTF,TGTGCCAGCAGCCCTGACAGGGTGGGCGGCTACACCTTC
TRBJ1-5,TRBV28,-,13,-,CASSPRGNQPQHF,TGTGCCAGCAGCCCCAGGGGAAATCAGCCCCAGCATTTT
TRBJ1-4,TRBV6-5,-,15,-,CASSYSPGGDEKLFF,TGTGCCAGCAGTTACTCGCCAGGAGGGGATGAAAAACTGTTTTTT
TRBJ1-2,TRBV5-6,-,14,few,CASSSSDRNYGYTF,TGTGCCAGCAGCTCCTCGGACAGAAACTATGGCTACACCTTC
TRBJ2-7,TRBV6-6,-,11,-,CASRGVSEQYF,TGTGCCAGCAGGGGCGTTTCGGAGCAGTACTTC
TRBJ2-7,TRBV9,TRBD1,15,once,CASSAGQGRAYEQYF,TGTGCCAGCAGCGCCGGACAGGGAAGAGCCTACGAGCAGTACTTC
TRBJ1-2,TRBV19,-,13,-,CASSQGTYYGYTF,TGTGCCAGTAGTCAGGGCACCTACTATGGCTACACCTTC
TRBJ2-2,TRBV19,-,15,-,CASSNRAANTGELFF,TGTGCCAGTAGTAACAGGGCCGCGAACACCGGGGAGCTGTTTTTT
TRBJ2-5,TRBV5-1,-,16,-,CASSLARGLGGETQYF,TGCGCCAGCAGCTTGGCCCGGGGCCTGGGGGGAGAGACCCAGTACTTC
TRBJ1-1,TRBV18,-,17,few,CASSPRFTGTERTEAFF,TGTGCCAGCTCACCACGATTTACAGGGACGGAGAGAACTGAAGCTTTCTTT
TRBJ2-6,TRBV25-1,-,17,-,CASSEYGLGAGANVLTF,TGTGCCAGCAGTGAATACGGCCTAGGGGCTGGGGCCAACGTCCTGACTTTC
TRBJ1-2,TRBV5-1,-,20,-,CASSLDGSVGFFLYGNGYTF,TGCGCCAGCAGCTTGGATGGTAGTGTGGGTTTTTTTTTATACGGGAATGGCTACACCTTC
TRBJ2-7,TRBV5-6,-,12,-,CASSSFFYEQYF,TGTGCCAGCAGCTCCTTTTTCTACGAGCAGTACTTC
TRBJ1-1,TRBV7-2,-,13,-,CASSSDWDTEAFF,TGTGCCAGCAGCTCCGACTGGGACACTGAAGCTTTCTTT
TRBJ2-5,TRBV5-4,TRBD1,14,-,CASSRNRGQETQYF,TGTGCCAGCAGTCGCAACAGGGGCCAAGAGACCCAGTACTTC
TRBJ1-2,TRBV9,TRBD1,13,-,CASSLDRAEGYTF,TGTGCCAGCAGCCTCGACAGGGCGGAAGGCTACACCTTC
TRBJ2-1,TRBV10-2,TRBD2,15,-,CASSVGLAGSRSVFF,TGCGCCAGCAGTGTCGGACTAGCGGGGAGCCGGAGCGTTTTCTTC
TRBJ2-3,TRBV6-5,TRBD2,16,-,CASSYSLAGSTDTQYF,TGTGCCAGCAGTTACTCTCTAGCGGGGAGCACAGATACGCAGTATTTT
TRBJ2-7,TRBV19,TRBD2,15,-,CASSPWTSYTPEQYF,TGTGCCAGTAGTCCGTGGACTAGCTATACCCCCGAGCAGTACTTC
TRBJ2-3,TRBV30,-,15,-,CAWSVGVLSTDTQYF,TGTGCCTGGAGTGTAGGGGTCCTTAGCACAGATACGCAGTATTTT
TRBJ2-1,TRBV12-5,TRBD1,14,-,CASGLDGRGHEQFF,TGTGCTAGTGGTTTGGACGGCAGGGGGCATGAGCAGTTCTTC
TRBJ2-3,TRBV7-9,TRBD2,18,-,CASSSGLAGGMLTDTQYF,TGTGCCAGCAGCTCGGGACTAGCGGGGGGGATGTTGACAGATACGCAGTATTTT
TRBJ1-4,TRBV5-4,TRBD1,14,-,CASSLDRGNEKLFF,TGTGCCAGCAGCTTAGACAGGGGCAATGAAAAACTGTTTTTT
TRBJ1-1,TRBV9,-,15,-,CASSVEGTQNTEAFF,TGTGCCAGCAGCGTAGAAGGGACACAGAACACTGAAGCTTTCTTT
TRBJ1-5,TRBV6-2/TRBV6-3,TRBD1,14,-,CASSQQGQAQPQHF,TGTGCCAGCAGCCAACAGGGACAGGCGCAGCCCCAGCATTTT
TRBJ1-4,TRBV7-2,-,13,-,CASSARTNEKLFF,TGTGCCAGCAGCGCGAGAACTAATGAAAAACTGTTTTTT
TRBJ1-5,TRBV6-5,-,14,-,CASSLQGLNQPQHF,TGTGCCAGCAGCCTACAGGGTCTCAATCAGCCCCAGCATTTT
TRBJ1-1,TRBV30,TRBD1,13,once,CAWSVQGQGVAFF,TGTGCCTGGAGTGTACAGGGGCAGGGAGTGGCTTTCTTT
TRBJ2-7,TRBV7-9,TRBD2,14,many,CASSSAGGSYEQYF,TGTGCCAGCAGCTCCGCGGGGGGCTCCTACGAGCAGTACTTC
TRBJ2-3,TRBV27,-,14,-,CASSLVGAADTQYF,TGTGCCAGCAGTTTAGTGGGGGCCGCAGATACGCAGTATTTT
TRBJ1-5,TRBV7-3,-,14,-,CASSLRQGSQPQHF,TGTGCCAGCAGCTTAAGGCAGGGGTCCCAGCCCCAGCATTTT